Listed below are T cell receptor beta chains from one sample, sequenced in a study of cytomegalovirus exposure and HLA in healthy donors. Profiled with immunoSEQ multiplex PCR; TCRdb holds only in-frame clones, not every one. The sample lists about 190,000 clones; roughly 73% were seen once. Material: PBMCs. The receptors were gathered from a woman under 40 in good health and CMV-seropositive. CDR3s include the opening cysteine and the closing phenylalanine or tryptophan. The D gene is left open where the match is weak. Clone size is stated in some rows and not others, as once, few, many or a class when expanded.

TRBV6-1	TRBJ2-3	many	NA	CASSDRAGSTDTQYF	TGTGCCAGCAGTGATCGTGCGGGAAGCACAGATACGCAGTATTTT
TRBV19	TRBJ1-1	NA	TRBD1	CASSVTGGTEAFF	TGTGCCAGTAGTGTGACAGGGGGCACTGAAGCTTTCTTT
TRBV19	TRBJ2-7	NA	TRBD1	CASSFDRASSYEQYF	TGTGCCAGTAGTTTCGACAGGGCGAGCTCCTACGAGCAGTACTTC
TRBV9	TRBJ2-7	NA	NA	CASSDLLLTGYEQYF	TGTGCCAGCAGCGACCTATTATTGACGGGCTACGAGCAGTACTTC
TRBV28	TRBJ2-3	NA	TRBD2	CASSSLAGCPYF	TGTGCCAGCAGCTCTCTAGCGGGGTGTCCGTATTTT
TRBV5-1	TRBJ1-2	NA	NA	CASSFSPNYGYTF	TGCGCCAGCAGCTTCTCCCCTAACTATGGCTACACCTTC
TRBV30	TRBJ2-2	once	TRBD2	CAVDWGRAPNTGELFF	TGTGCCGTAGATTGGGGGAGGGCCCCGAACACCGGGGAGCTGTTTTTT
TRBV2	TRBJ2-7	NA	TRBD2	CASSGGTSPGLKQYF	TGTGCCAGCAGCGGTGGGACGTCGCCGGGACTAAAGCAGTACTTC
TRBV5-1	TRBJ2-5	NA	TRBD2	CASSFSRGVQETQYF	TGCGCCAGCAGCTTTTCACGGGGGGTCCAAGAGACCCAGTACTTC
TRBV10-3	TRBJ2-7	NA	NA	CAISRTGFLYEQYF	TGTGCCATCAGTCGTACCGGTTTTTTATACGAGCAGTACTTC
TRBV27	TRBJ1-1	NA	NA	CASSPSGAEAFF	TGTGCCAGCAGTCCTTCAGGGGCTGAAGCTTTCTTT
TRBV4-1	TRBJ2-2	NA	TRBD1	CASSQEGGTGLTGELFF	TGCGCCAGCAGCCAAGAAGGAGGGACAGGACTCACCGGGGAGCTGTTTTTT
TRBV28	TRBJ2-5	NA	TRBD2	CASAPGGPDRGPLWYQETQYF	TGTGCCAGCGCCCCGGGAGGGCCGGACCGAGGACCCTTATGGTACCAAGAGACCCAGTACTTC
TRBV6-5	TRBJ2-3	NA	TRBD2	CASSYLSSGNSDTQYF	TGTGCCAGCAGTTACTTGTCTAGCGGGAATTCAGATACGCAGTATTTT
TRBV2	TRBJ1-3	NA	NA	CATRGSGNTIYF	TGTGCCACCCGGGGCTCTGGAAACACCATATATTTT
TRBV5-1	TRBJ2-5	few	TRBD2	CASSPGLAKETQYF	TGCGCCAGCAGCCCGGGACTAGCTAAAGAGACCCAGTACTTC
TRBV27	TRBJ1-6	few	NA	CASSLSSGIVTLHF	TGTGCCAGCAGTTTATCCTCCGGGATAGTGACCCTCCACTTT
TRBV5-1	TRBJ2-1	NA	NA	CASSLLGPGHNEQFF	TGCGCCAGCAGCTTGTTGGGCCCAGGGCACAATGAGCAGTTCTTC
TRBV18	TRBJ2-7	NA	TRBD1	CASSPGATGGTYEQYF	TGTGCCAGCTCACCGGGTGCCACAGGGGGGACCTACGAGCAGTACTTC
TRBV4-2	TRBJ2-1	NA	TRBD2	CASSQVSGGASKQFF	TGTGCCAGCAGCCAAGTAAGCGGGGGGGCGTCAAAGCAGTTCTTC
TRBV9	TRBJ1-1	few	NA	CASSVGTDLPAFF	TGTGCCAGCAGCGTAGGGACAGATCTTCCGGCTTTCTTT
TRBV2	TRBJ1-5	NA	NA	CASTRVHSNQPQHF	TGTGCCAGCACCAGGGTCCATAGCAATCAGCCCCAGCATTTT
TRBV30	TRBJ1-4	once	TRBD1	CAWRLYTGGTNEKLFF	TGTGCCTGGAGACTTTATACAGGGGGCACTAATGAAAAACTGTTTTTT
TRBV18	TRBJ2-1	NA	NA	CASSPLGSSYNEQFF	TGTGCCAGCTCACCCCTGGGGAGCTCCTACAATGAGCAGTTCTTC
TRBV5-8	TRBJ1-5	NA	NA	CASGQGRGYQPQHF	TGTGCCAGCGGGCAGGGAAGGGGGTATCAGCCCCAGCATTTT
TRBV11-3	TRBJ2-1	NA	TRBD2	CASSLGLAGGPINEQFF	TGTGCCAGCAGCTTAGGACTAGCGGGAGGGCCCATCAATGAGCAGTTCTTC
TRBV6-4	TRBJ2-3	few	TRBD2	CASRKDGTNTDTQYF	TGTGCCAGCAGGAAAGACGGGACTAACACAGATACGCAGTATTTT
TRBV19	TRBJ2-1	NA	TRBD2	CASSILSAVAGGEQFF	TGTGCCAGTAGTATATTGAGCGCGGTAGCGGGAGGTGAGCAGTTCTTC
TRBV6-5	TRBJ2-7	once	NA	CANQGGAYEQYF	TGTGCCAACCAGGGCGGAGCCTACGAGCAGTACTTC
TRBV7-9	TRBJ2-7	few	NA	CASSLRGEVVGNEQYF	TGTGCCAGCAGCTTGAGAGGGGAGGTTGTAGGGAACGAGCAGTACTTC
TRBV28	TRBJ2-5	NA	TRBD2	CASSGGGQETQYF	TGTGCCAGCAGTGGGGGAGGGCAAGAGACCCAGTACTTC
TRBV4-1	TRBJ1-5	NA	NA	CASSQGLGQEGQPQHF	TGCGCCAGCAGCCAAGGATTAGGGCAGGAGGGGCAGCCCCAGCATTTT
TRBV5-6	TRBJ2-7	NA	NA	CASSLSDYEQYF	TGTGCCAGCAGCTTGAGCGACTACGAGCAGTACTTC
TRBV7-8	TRBJ1-1	once	NA	CASSFFMGGTEAFF	TGTGCCAGCAGCTTCTTCATGGGAGGGACTGAAGCTTTCTTT
TRBV19	TRBJ1-2	NA	NA	CASSIDRNYGYTF	TGTGCCAGTAGTATAGACAGGAACTATGGCTACACCTTC
TRBV11-3	TRBJ1-1	NA	TRBD1	CASSSSGQGEAFF	TGTGCCAGCAGCTCCTCCGGACAGGGTGAAGCTTTCTTT
TRBV5-8	TRBJ2-1	NA	TRBD2	CASSFRGGLYNEQFF	TGTGCCAGCAGCTTCCGGGGGGGACTATACAATGAGCAGTTCTTC
TRBV4-3	TRBJ1-2	NA	TRBD1	CASSQLGDRDYGYTF	TGCGCCAGCAGCCAATTGGGGGACAGAGACTATGGCTACACCTTC